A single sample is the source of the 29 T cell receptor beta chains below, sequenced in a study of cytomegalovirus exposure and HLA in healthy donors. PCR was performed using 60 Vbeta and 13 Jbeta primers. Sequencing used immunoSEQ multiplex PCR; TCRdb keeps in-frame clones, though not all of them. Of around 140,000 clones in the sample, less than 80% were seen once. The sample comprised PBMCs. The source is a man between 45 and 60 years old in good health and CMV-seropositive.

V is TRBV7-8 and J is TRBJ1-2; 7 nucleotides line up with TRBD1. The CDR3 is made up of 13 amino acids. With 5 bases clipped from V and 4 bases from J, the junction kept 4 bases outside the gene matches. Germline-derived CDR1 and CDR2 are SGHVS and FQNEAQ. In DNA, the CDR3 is TGTGCCAGCAGCCCGACAGGGCTCTATGGCTACACCTTC. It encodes CASSPTGLYGYTF.

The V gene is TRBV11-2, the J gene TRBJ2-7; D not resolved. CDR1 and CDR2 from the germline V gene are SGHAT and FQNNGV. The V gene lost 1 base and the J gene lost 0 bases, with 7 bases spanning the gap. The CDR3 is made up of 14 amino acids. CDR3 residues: CASSLVPGSYEQYF. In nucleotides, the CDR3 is TGTGCCAGCAGCTTAGTACCGGGCTCCTACGAGCAGTACTTC.

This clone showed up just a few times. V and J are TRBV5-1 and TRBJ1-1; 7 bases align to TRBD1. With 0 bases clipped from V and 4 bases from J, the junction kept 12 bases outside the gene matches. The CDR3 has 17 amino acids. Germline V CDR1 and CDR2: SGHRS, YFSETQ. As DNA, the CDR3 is TGCGCCAGCAGCTTGGCCTTAGGGGGCGAGGTCGTCACTGAAGCTTTCTTT. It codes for CASSLALGGEVVTEAFF.

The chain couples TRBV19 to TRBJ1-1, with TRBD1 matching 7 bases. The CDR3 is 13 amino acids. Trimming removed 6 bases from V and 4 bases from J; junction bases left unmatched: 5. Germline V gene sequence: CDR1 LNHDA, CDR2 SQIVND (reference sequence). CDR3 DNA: TGTGCCAGTAGACCACAGGGGCTCACTGAAGCTTTCTTT. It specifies CASRPQGLTEAFF.

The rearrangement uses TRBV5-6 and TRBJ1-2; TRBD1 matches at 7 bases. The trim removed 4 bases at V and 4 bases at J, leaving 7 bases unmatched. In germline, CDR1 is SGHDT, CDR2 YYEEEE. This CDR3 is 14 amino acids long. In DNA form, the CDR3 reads TGTGCCAGCAGCCGGGACAGTCAGCTCTATGGCTACACCTTC. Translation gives CASSRDSQLYGYTF.

The CDR3 loop reads CASSRGVTTYEQYF. The CDR3 region has the DNA TGTGCCAGCAGCCGCGGCGTTACAACCTACGAGCAGTACTTC. The J gene is TRBJ2-7, the V gene TRBV6-6; no firm D call. Looked up from germline, CDR1 is MNHNY and CDR2 is SVGAGI (reference sequence). CDR3 length equals 14 residues. V was shortened by 6 bases and J by 2 bases, with 14 bases between the two germline ends.

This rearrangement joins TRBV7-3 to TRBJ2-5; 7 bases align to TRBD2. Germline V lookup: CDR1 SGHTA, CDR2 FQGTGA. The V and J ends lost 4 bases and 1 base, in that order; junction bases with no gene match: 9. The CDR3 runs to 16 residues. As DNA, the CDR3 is TGTGCCAGCAGCTCCCGAGGAAGCGGGATCCAAGAGACCCAGTACTTC. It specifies CASSSRGSGIQETQYF.

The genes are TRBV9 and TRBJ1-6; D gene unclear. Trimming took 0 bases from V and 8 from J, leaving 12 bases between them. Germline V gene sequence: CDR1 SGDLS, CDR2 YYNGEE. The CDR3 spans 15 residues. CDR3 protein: CASSVDPQADSPLHF. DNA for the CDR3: TGTGCCAGCAGCGTAGACCCCCAAGCGGATTCACCCCTCCACTTT.

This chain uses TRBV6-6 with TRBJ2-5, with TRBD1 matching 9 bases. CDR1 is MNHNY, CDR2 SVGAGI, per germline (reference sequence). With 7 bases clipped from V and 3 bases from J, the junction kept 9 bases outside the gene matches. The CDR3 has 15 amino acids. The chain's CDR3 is CASTTIDRGKETQYF. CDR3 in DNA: TGTGCCAGCACCACCATAGACAGGGGGAAAGAGACCCAGTACTTC.

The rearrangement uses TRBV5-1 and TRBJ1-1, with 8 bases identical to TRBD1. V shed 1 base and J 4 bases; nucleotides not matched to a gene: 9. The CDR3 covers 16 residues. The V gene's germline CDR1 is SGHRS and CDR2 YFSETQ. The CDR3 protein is CASSLIMGQAGTEAFF. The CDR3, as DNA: TGCGCCAGCAGCTTGATTATGGGACAGGCCGGCACTGAAGCTTTCTTT.

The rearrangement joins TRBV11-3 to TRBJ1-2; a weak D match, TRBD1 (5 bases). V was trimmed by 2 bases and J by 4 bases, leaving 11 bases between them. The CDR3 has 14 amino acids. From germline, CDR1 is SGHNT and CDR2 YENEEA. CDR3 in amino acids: CASSLTERGYGYTF. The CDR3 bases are TGTGCCAGCAGCTTAACGGAAAGGGGCTATGGCTACACCTTC.

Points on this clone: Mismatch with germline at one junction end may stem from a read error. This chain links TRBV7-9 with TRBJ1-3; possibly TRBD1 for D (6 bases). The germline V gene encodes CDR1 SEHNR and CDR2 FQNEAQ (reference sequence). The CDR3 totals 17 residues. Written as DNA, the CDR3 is TGTTCCAGCAGCTCACAGGCGACAGGCTTTTCTGGAAACACCATATATTTT. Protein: CSSSSQATGFSGNTIYF.

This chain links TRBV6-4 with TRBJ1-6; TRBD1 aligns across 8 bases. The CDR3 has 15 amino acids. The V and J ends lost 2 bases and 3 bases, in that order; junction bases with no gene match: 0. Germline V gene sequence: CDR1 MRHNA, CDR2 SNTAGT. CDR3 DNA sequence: TGTGCCAGCAGTGACGGACAGGGCTATAATTCACCCCTCCACTTT. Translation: CASSDGQGYNSPLHF.

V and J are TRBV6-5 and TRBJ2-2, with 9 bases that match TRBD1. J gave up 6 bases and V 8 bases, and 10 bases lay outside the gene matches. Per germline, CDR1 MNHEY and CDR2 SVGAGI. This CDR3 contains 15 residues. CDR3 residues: CASSLETGGPGELFF. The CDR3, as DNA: TGTGCCAGCTCCCTGGAGACAGGGGGGCCCGGGGAGCTGTTTTTT.

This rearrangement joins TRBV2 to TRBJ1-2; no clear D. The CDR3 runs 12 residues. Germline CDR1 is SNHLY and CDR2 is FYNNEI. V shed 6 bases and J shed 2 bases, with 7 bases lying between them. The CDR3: CASSRLNYGYTF. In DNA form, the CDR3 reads TGTGCCAGCAGCAGGCTCAACTATGGCTACACCTTC.

The CDR3 sequence: CASSLASGRAYEQYF. As DNA, the CDR3 is TGTGCCAGCAGCCTCGCTAGCGGGAGGGCCTACGAGCAGTACTTC. The rearrangement joins TRBV14 to TRBJ2-7, with 12 bases aligning to TRBD2. From germline, CDR1 is SGHDN and CDR2 FVKESK. V was pared by 4 bases and J by 2 bases, with 3 bases of the junction left unmatched. The CDR3 runs 15 residues.

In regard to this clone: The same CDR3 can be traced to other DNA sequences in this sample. Here the CDR3 DNA reads TGCAGTGCCAGTAGAGGGTACGAGCAGTACTTC. It translates to CSASRGYEQYF. The rearrangement joins TRBV20-1 to TRBJ2-7, with a tentative D call TRBD2 (5 bases). The CDR3 has 11 amino acids. The ends were cut back, 6 bases at V and 4 bases at J, with 10 bases in the middle. The V gene's germline CDR1 is DFQATT and CDR2 SNEGSKA (reference sequence).

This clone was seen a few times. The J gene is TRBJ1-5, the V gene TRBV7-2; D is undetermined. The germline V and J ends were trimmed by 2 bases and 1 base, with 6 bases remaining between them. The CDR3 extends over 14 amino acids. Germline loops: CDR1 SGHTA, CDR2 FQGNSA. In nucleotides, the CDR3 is TGTGCCAGCAGCTTAACGGGGAGCAATCAGCCCCAGCATTTT. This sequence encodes CASSLTGSNQPQHF.

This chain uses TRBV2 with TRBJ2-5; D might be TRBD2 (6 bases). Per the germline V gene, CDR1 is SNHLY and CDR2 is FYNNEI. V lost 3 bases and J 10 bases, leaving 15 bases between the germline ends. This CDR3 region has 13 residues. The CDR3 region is CASSDSAGGNQYF. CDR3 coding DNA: TGTGCCAGCAGTGACTCAGCCGGGGGAAACCAGTACTTC.

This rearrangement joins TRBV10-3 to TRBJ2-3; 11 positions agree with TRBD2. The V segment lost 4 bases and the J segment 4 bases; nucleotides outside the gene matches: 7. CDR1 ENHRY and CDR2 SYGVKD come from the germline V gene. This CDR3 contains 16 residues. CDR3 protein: CAISGDSGGAADTQYF. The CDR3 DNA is TGTGCCATCAGTGGGGATAGCGGGGGGGCCGCAGATACGCAGTATTTT.

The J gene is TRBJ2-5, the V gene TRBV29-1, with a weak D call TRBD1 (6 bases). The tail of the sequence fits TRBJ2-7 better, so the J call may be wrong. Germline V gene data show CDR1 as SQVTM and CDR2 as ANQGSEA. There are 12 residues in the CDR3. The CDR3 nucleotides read TGCAGCGCCAGTCTCAGGGGCTACGAGCAGTACTTC. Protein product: CSASLRGYEQYF.

The CDR3 nucleotides are TGTGCCAGCAGCCGGGACAGAACTCTCGGCTACACCTTC. Translated: CASSRDRTLGYTF. The gene calls are TRBV11-3 and TRBJ1-2; TRBD1 matches 7 bases. This CDR3 has 13 residues. V shed 5 bases and J 8 bases; nucleotides not matched to a gene: 8. CDR1 SGHNT and CDR2 YENEEA come from the germline V gene.

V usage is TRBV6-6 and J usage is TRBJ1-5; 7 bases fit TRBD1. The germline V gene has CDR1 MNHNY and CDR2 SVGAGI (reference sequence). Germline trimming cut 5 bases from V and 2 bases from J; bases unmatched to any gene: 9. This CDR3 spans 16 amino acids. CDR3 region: CASSTSWTGGNQPQHF. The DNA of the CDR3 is TGTGCCAGCAGTACGTCCTGGACAGGAGGCAATCAGCCCCAGCATTTT.

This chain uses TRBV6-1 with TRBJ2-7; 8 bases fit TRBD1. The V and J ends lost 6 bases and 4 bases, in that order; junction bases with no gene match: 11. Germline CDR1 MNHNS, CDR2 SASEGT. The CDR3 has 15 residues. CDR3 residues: CASRPDRGSGYEQYF. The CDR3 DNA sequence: TGTGCCAGCAGGCCAGACAGGGGTTCCGGGTACGAGCAGTACTTC.

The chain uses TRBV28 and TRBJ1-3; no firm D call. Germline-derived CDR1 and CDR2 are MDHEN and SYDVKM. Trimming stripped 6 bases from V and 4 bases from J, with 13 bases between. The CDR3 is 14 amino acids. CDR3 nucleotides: TGTGCCAGCAGGGCAGGAGGTTCGGGAAACACCATATATTTT. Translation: CASRAGGSGNTIYF.

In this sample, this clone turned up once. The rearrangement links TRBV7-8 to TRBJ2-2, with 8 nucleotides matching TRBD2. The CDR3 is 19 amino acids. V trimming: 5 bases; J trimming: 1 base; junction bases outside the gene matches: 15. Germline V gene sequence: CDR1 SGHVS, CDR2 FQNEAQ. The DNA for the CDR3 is TGTGCCAGCAGCGCAGCCGAACCCAGCGGGGGTATGAACACCGGGGAGCTGTTTTTT. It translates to CASSAAEPSGGMNTGELFF.

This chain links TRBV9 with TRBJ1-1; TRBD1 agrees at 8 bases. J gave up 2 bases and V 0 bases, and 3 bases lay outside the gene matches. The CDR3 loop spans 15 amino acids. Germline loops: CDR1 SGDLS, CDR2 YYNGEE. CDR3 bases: TGTGCCAGCAGCGTAGCTGGACAGGGCAACACTGAAGCTTTCTTT. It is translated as CASSVAGQGNTEAFF.

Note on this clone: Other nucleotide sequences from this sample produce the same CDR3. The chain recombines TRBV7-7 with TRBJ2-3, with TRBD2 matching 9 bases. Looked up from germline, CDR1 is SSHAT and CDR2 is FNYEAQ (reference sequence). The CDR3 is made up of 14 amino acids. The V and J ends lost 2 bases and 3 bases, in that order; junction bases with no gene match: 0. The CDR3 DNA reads TGTGCCAGCAGCTTAAGCGGGGGGACAGATACGCAGTATTTT. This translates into CASSLSGGTDTQYF. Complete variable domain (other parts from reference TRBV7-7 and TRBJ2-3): GAGVSQSPRYKVTKRGQDVTLRCDPISSHATLYWYQQALGQGPEFLTYFNYEAQPDKSGLPSDRFSAERPEGSISTLTIQRTEQRDSAMYRCASSLSGGTDTQYFGPGTRLTVL.

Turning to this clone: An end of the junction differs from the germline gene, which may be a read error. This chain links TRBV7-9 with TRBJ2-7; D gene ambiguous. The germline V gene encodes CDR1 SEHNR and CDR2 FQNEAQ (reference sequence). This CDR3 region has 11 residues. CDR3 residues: CSSSLIDEQYF. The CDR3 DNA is TGTTCCAGCAGCTTAATCGACGAGCAGTACTTC.